The 9 T cell receptor beta chains below were found in one sample sequenced in a study of T cell changes during pregnancy in multiple sclerosis. Clones were sequenced by immunoSEQ multiplex PCR, and TCRdb holds only the in-frame ones, with some missing. This table has some 31,000 clones, 89% appearing once. The input for sequencing was CD8+ T cells from peripheral blood mononuclear cells, taken in the third trimester of pregnancy. The origin of the receptors is a female donor with multiple sclerosis, enrolled in a pregnancy study.

The chain employs TRBV7-9 and TRBJ2-1, with 9 positions matching TRBD2. The V segment lost 5 bases and the J segment 10 bases; nucleotides outside the gene matches: 15. The CDR3 is 16 amino acids. CDR1 and CDR2 from the germline V gene are SEHNR and FQNEAQ (reference sequence). This CDR3 is CASSVGGMASGMEQFF. CDR3 DNA: TGTGCCAGCAGCGTAGGGGGGATGGCTAGCGGGATGGAGCAGTTCTTC.

The chain combines TRBV25-1 with TRBJ2-3; 8 positions match TRBD1. With 2 bases clipped from V and 4 bases from J, the junction kept 2 bases outside the gene matches. The V gene's germline CDR1 is MGHDK and CDR2 SYGVNS. The CDR3 spans 14 residues. This CDR3 is CASSEDRGPDTQYF. In nucleotides, the CDR3 is TGTGCCAGCAGTGAAGACAGGGGCCCAGATACGCAGTATTTT.

The DNA of the CDR3 is TGTGCCAGCAGCTCATCCGGGACAGGAGGAGGAGGCTACACCTTC. Its translation is CASSSSGTGGGGYTF. This sequence joins TRBV5-6 and TRBJ1-2; 8 bases match TRBD1. This CDR3 contains 15 residues. J lost 8 bases, V lost 3 bases, and 12 bases had no gene match. Germline V lookup: CDR1 SGHDT, CDR2 YYEEEE. The entire variable domain, with the rest obtained from reference TRBV5-6 and TRBJ1-2, is as follows: DAGVTQSPTHLIKTRGQQVTLRCSPKSGHDTVSWYQQALGQGPQFIFQYYEEEERQRGNFPDRFSGHQFPNYSSELNVNALLLGDSALYLCASSSSGTGGGGYTFGSGTRLTVV.

The V call is TRBV7-2, the J call TRBJ2-5, with D maybe TRBD1 (5 bases). Deletions cut 8 bases from V and 5 bases from J, with 12 bases between. The CDR3 spans 12 residues. CDR1 SGHTA and CDR2 FQGNSA come from the germline V gene. CDR3 residues: CASGRGWETQYF. As DNA, the CDR3 is TGTGCCAGCGGAAGGGGATGGGAGACCCAGTACTTC.

The CDR3: CASSFKDIFGYGYTF. The CDR3 DNA is TGTGCCAGTAGTTTCAAGGACATATTCGGCTATGGCTACACCTTC. V and J are TRBV19 and TRBJ1-2, with D tentatively TRBD1 (5 bases). The V end lost 5 bases, the J end lost 4 bases, and 17 bases lay between the germline ends. The CDR3 extends over 15 amino acids. Germline CDR1 LNHDA, CDR2 SQIVND (reference sequence).

This clone is large by share. This sequence joins TRBV11-2 and TRBJ2-1, with D possibly TRBD2 on 6 matching bases. Between the trimmed V and J ends, which lost 3 bases and 8 bases, there was a span of 17 bases. This CDR3 spans 15 amino acids. In germline, CDR1 is SGHAT, CDR2 FQNNGV. In nucleotides, the CDR3 is TGTGCCAGCAGCTTCTGGGGCGGGGCTCAAGATGAGCAGTTCTTC. Amino acids: CASSFWGGAQDEQFF.

The chain uses TRBV4-2 and TRBJ1-1; D call uncertain. Per germline, CDR1 LGHNA and CDR2 YNFKEQ. CDR3 length: 18 amino acids. V was cut by 0 bases and J by 0 bases, with 17 bases left in between. The CDR3 spells CASSQEEWIASMNTEAFF. The CDR3 DNA is TGTGCCAGCAGCCAAGAGGAATGGATAGCCAGCATGAACACTGAAGCTTTCTTT.

The chain joins TRBV5-1 to TRBJ1-1; 9 bases are a match to TRBD1. This CDR3 has 15 residues. V shed 5 bases and J 8 bases; nucleotides not matched to a gene: 13. The V gene's germline CDR1 is SGHRS and CDR2 YFSETQ. In DNA form, the CDR3 reads TGCGCCAGCAGTGAAAACAGGGGGCGTACCCGAGAAGCTTTCTTT. Translated: CASSENRGRTREAFF. The full variable domain, completed using reference TRBV5-1 and TRBJ1-1, is KAGVTQTPRYLIKTRGQQVTLSCSPISGHRSVSWYQQTPGQGLQFLFEYFSETQRNKGNFPGRFSGRQFSNSRSEMNVSTLELGDSALYLCASSENRGRTREAFFGQGTRLTVV.

This chain uses TRBV9 with TRBJ2-7, with D perhaps TRBD1 (5 bases). The V gene lost 0 bases and the J gene lost 0 bases, with 10 bases spanning the gap. Germline V CDR1 and CDR2: SGDLS, YYNGEE. The CDR3 covers 15 residues. For the CDR3, the DNA is TGTGCCAGCAGCGTAGCAGGGTTGAGCTCCTACGAGCAGTACTTC. Amino acids: CASSVAGLSSYEQYF. The entire variable domain, with the rest obtained from reference TRBV9 and TRBJ2-7, is as follows: DSGVTQTPKHLITATGQRVTLRCSPRSGDLSVYWYQQSLDQGLQFLIQYYNGEERAKGNILERFSAQQFPDLHSELNLSSLELGDSALYFCASSVAGLSSYEQYFGPGTRLTVT.